This T cell receptor (beta chain) was captured in a study of cytomegalovirus exposure and HLA in healthy donors. Study as a whole: Within an early data release were about 80 million unique TCRs drawn from HLA-typed donors. Study results and caveats: It has been reported that TCR beta sequences accurately predicted the HLA-A and HLA-B alleles of most subjects. Later analysis associated a missense DCLRE1C variant with TCR beta V- and J-gene trimming. The CMV antigen specificity of three CMV-associated chains was confirmed through in vitro analysis.

In the PCR, 60 Vbeta and 13 Jbeta primers were used. Using immunoSEQ multiplex PCR, the repertoire was profiled, and TCRdb retains in-frame clones only, with some absent. This table has about 160,000 clones, roughly 85% appearing once. Germline V gene sequence: CDR1 SGHRS, CDR2 YFSETQ. The CDR3 contains 14 residues. Points on this clone: As yet, its antigen is unknown. A read error may account for a junction end that differs from germline.

The chain couples TRBV5-1 to TRBJ2-2; D is possibly TRBD2 (6 bases). The specimen sequenced was PBMCs. This TCR was sampled from a man between 40 and 49 years old in good health and CMV-seronegative. The CDR3 loop reads CASTGTANTGEPFF. CDR3 nucleotides: TGCGCCAGTACCGGGACTGCGAACACCGGGGAGCCGTTTTTT.